The 32 T cell receptor beta chains listed next were all sequenced from one sample in a study of response to subunit inactivated influenza vaccine. TCRdb itself ran the RT-PCR reads through MiXCR, one entry per CDR3 protein. This table holds 550,000 to 800,000 distinct CDR3 sequences, 15% to 18% found once. Sequencing was performed on PBMCs from blood, taken roughly 13 days after vaccination. These receptors were collected from a man aged 50-60 years who received an inactivated influenza vaccine.

V gene TRBV12-3 or TRBV12-4 combines with J gene TRBJ2-1; no reliable D call. V shed 5 bases and J shed 9 bases, with 14 bases lying between them. This CDR3 is 13 amino acids long. The CDR3 sequence is CASSPWLQAEQFF. CDR3 nucleotides: TGTGCCAGCAGTCCCTGGCTCCAAGCTGAGCAGTTCTTC.

This clonotype was observed many times. The chain employs TRBV28 and TRBJ2-7; 7 nucleotides align to TRBD2. Germline V gene sequence: CDR1 MDHEN, CDR2 SYDVKM. This CDR3 region has 15 residues. V lost 2 bases, J lost 2 bases, and 6 bases stayed unmatched. This CDR3 reads CASSLAGESPYEQYF. Here the CDR3 DNA reads TGTGCCAGCAGTTTAGCGGGAGAGTCCCCCTACGAGCAGTACTTC.

The chain is built from TRBV20-1 and TRBJ2-1, with D perhaps TRBD2 (6 bases). CDR1 is DFQATT, CDR2 SNEGSKA, per germline (reference sequence). The CDR3 has 15 amino acids. V was cut by 8 bases and J by 8 bases, with 25 bases left in between. CDR3 DNA sequence: TGCAGTTACATCCATGGGGTCGGGAGCAAGGATGAGCAGTTCTTC. This encodes CSYIHGVGSKDEQFF.

The V call is TRBV7-2, the J call TRBJ2-7; D is ambiguous. Trimming shortened V by 5 bases and J by 3 bases, and 11 bases separated the two germline ends. This CDR3 comprises 13 residues. CDR1 and CDR2 from the germline V gene are SGHTA and FQGNSA. The CDR3 nucleotides are TGTGCCAGCAGCACAGACCCAAACTACGAGCAGTACTTC. Residues: CASSTDPNYEQYF. Using reference TRBV7-2 and TRBJ2-7 for the parts outside the CDR3, the full variable domain is GAGVSQSPSNKVTEKGKDVELRCDPISGHTALYWYRQSLGQGLEFLIYFQGNSAPDKSGLPSDRFSAERTGGSVSTLTIQRTQQEDSAVYLCASSTDPNYEQYFGPGTRLTVT.

There are a few counts of this clonotype. J is TRBJ2-7 and V is TRBV10-3; 12 bases map to TRBD1. Germline V gene sequence: CDR1 ENHRY, CDR2 SYGVKD. V lost 6 bases, J lost 6 bases, and 9 bases stayed unmatched. This CDR3 comprises 15 residues. This CDR3 is CAIRSAGQGAFEQYF. For the CDR3, the DNA is TGTGCCATCAGGTCGGCGGGACAGGGGGCTTTCGAGCAGTACTTC.

This clonotype showed up just a few times. The chain carries TRBV10-3 and TRBJ2-1; D call uncertain. The V end lost 5 bases, the J end lost 6 bases, and 8 bases lay between the germline ends. The germline V gene has CDR1 ENHRY and CDR2 SYGVKD. This CDR3 contains 12 residues. CDR3: CAISPAVNEQFF. CDR3 sequence (DNA): TGTGCCATCAGTCCGGCGGTCAATGAGCAGTTCTTC.

The chain couples TRBV7-2 to TRBJ2-2; D is ambiguous. This CDR3 is built from 13 residues. Trimming removed 4 bases from V and 6 bases from J, with 9 bases in between. Germline V gene data show CDR1 as SGHTA and CDR2 as FQGNSA. This CDR3 is CASSSTRSGELFF. In nucleotides, the CDR3 is TGTGCCAGCAGCTCAACAAGATCCGGGGAGCTGTTTTTT. The variable domain in full, completed from reference TRBV7-2 and TRBJ2-2, reads GAGVSQSPSNKVTEKGKDVELRCDPISGHTALYWYRQSLGQGLEFLIYFQGNSAPDKSGLPSDRFSAERTGGSVSTLTIQRTQQEDSAVYLCASSSTRSGELFFGEGSRLTVL.

The chain recombines TRBV4-2 with TRBJ2-3, with TRBD2 identical over 7 bases. The CDR3 is made up of 16 amino acids. Germline CDR1 LGHNA, CDR2 YNFKEQ. V trimming: 4 bases; J trimming: 0 bases; junction bases outside the gene matches: 7. CDR3 DNA sequence: TGTGCCAGCAGCCGGCAGGGTAGCGGGAGCACAGATACGCAGTATTTT. It translates to CASSRQGSGSTDTQYF.

The J gene is TRBJ2-7, the V gene TRBV6-5, with TRBD1 matching 8 bases. The CDR3 is 14 residues long. Germline loops: CDR1 MNHEY, CDR2 SVGAGI. V shed 3 bases, J shed 3 bases, and the junction held 4 bases outside the gene matches. CDR3 DNA sequence: TGTGCCAGCAGTTATCTGGGACAGGTCTACGAGCAGTACTTC. Translation: CASSYLGQVYEQYF.

This clonotype came up a few times. V is TRBV29-1 and J is TRBJ2-1; TRBD2 might be the D (7 bases). Trimming took off 7 bases at V and 7 bases at J, with 14 bases between the two ends. This CDR3 region has 12 residues. Germline CDR1 is SQVTM and CDR2 is ANQGSEA. The CDR3 nucleotides are TGCAGCGCCGTAGGGGGAGGGAATGAGCAGTTCTTC. Encoded protein: CSAVGGGNEQFF.

V and J are TRBV20-1 and TRBJ2-5, with TRBD2 matching 7 bases. CDR1 DFQATT and CDR2 SNEGSKA come from the germline V gene (reference sequence). The CDR3 runs 13 residues. With 4 bases clipped from V and 5 bases from J, the junction kept 7 bases outside the gene matches. The CDR3 spells CSAKLGGRETQYF. As DNA, the CDR3 is TGCAGTGCTAAATTGGGAGGGAGGGAGACCCAGTACTTC.

The CDR3 sequence: CASKYLETGELFF. The CDR3 DNA reads as TGCGCCAGCAAATACCTGGAGACCGGGGAGCTGTTTTTT. The rearrangement joins TRBV5-1 to TRBJ2-2; D is undetermined. The V gene's germline CDR1 is SGHRS and CDR2 YFSETQ. V dropped 6 bases and J dropped 5 bases, with 11 bases sitting between them. CDR3 length: 13 amino acids.

This clonotype was seen ten or more times. This chain joins TRBV5-1 and TRBJ1-1; possible D gene TRBD1, 5 bases. V dropped 0 bases and J dropped 0 bases, with 6 bases sitting between them. Germline CDR1 and CDR2: SGHRS and YFSETQ. This CDR3 has 14 amino acids. The CDR3 coding sequence is TGCGCCAGCAGCTTGGAGGGGTTGAACACTGAAGCTTTCTTT. It is translated as CASSLEGLNTEAFF.

This sequence joins TRBV20-1 and TRBJ2-3; the D gene is possibly TRBD1 (6 bases). Germline-derived CDR1 and CDR2 are DFQATT and SNEGSKA (reference sequence). The CDR3 runs 13 residues. Trimming removed 6 bases at V and 7 bases at J, with 17 bases between. The DNA of the CDR3 is TGCAGTGCCCAAAGGCTGGGGGCATATACGCAGTATTTT. Its protein is CSAQRLGAYTQYF.

This clonotype was detected a few times. The chain is built from TRBV2 and TRBJ2-1; TRBD2 aligns across 11 bases. This CDR3 contains 16 residues. Looked up from germline, CDR1 is SNHLY and CDR2 is FYNNEI. V shed 7 bases and J 0 bases; nucleotides not matched to a gene: 5. The CDR3 region is CASTRLAGSSYNEQFF. CDR3 DNA: TGTGCCAGCACCAGACTAGCGGGGAGCTCCTACAATGAGCAGTTCTTC.

The genes are TRBV7-9 and TRBJ2-5; tentatively, D is TRBD2 (7 bases). CDR3 length: 15 amino acids. Trimming left V 4 bases short and J 2 bases short, with 14 bases between. From germline, CDR1 is SEHNR and CDR2 FQNEAQ (reference sequence). Written as DNA, the CDR3 is TGTGCCAGCAGCTGGCGGGGGCGGGCACAAGAGACCCAGTACTTC. Translation: CASSWRGRAQETQYF.

This clonotype was recorded a few times. The genes are TRBV6-5 and TRBJ2-1; 7 positions agree with TRBD2. Germline V CDR1 and CDR2: MNHEY, SVGAGI. The CDR3 length is 15 residues. V shed 4 bases, J shed 2 bases, and the junction held 5 bases outside the gene matches. In nucleotides, the CDR3 is TGTGCCAGCAGTTCACGGGAGGACCCCTACAATGAGCAGTTCTTC. Translation: CASSSREDPYNEQFF.

On this clonotype: Compared with germline, one end of the junction differs, possibly owing to a read error. The J gene is TRBJ1-5, the V gene TRBV7-2; D gene unclear. Germline values: CDR1 SGHTA, CDR2 FQGNSA. The CDR3 consists of 15 residues. CDR3 DNA: TGCGCCAGCAGCCCTGGACGAGGTCATAATCAGCCCCAGCATTTT. This gives the protein CASSPGRGHNQPQHF.

The chain links TRBV6-5 to TRBJ1-1, with TRBD1 as a possible D gene (6 bases). Trimming left V 0 bases short and J 1 base short, with 9 bases between. The CDR3 has 15 amino acids. CDR1 MNHEY and CDR2 SVGAGI come from the germline V gene. In DNA form, the CDR3 reads TGTGCCAGCAGTTACTCGATAGGGGGGAACACTGAAGCTTTCTTT. Amino acid sequence: CASSYSIGGNTEAFF.

This clonotype has more than one count but fewer than ten. V and J are TRBV3-1 and TRBJ2-3; D ambiguous. Germline assignment: CDR1 LGHDT and CDR2 YNNKEL (reference sequence). CDR3 length: 16 residues. Trimming removed 1 base at V and 2 bases at J, with 13 bases between. The CDR3 reads CASSQVVGVSTDTQYF. DNA of the CDR3: TGTGCCAGCAGCCAAGTCGTCGGCGTGTCCACAGATACGCAGTATTTT.

This clonotype came up many times. The chain carries TRBV7-2 and TRBJ2-7, with no clear D. The CDR3 spans 12 residues. Germline lookup yields CDR1 SGHTA and CDR2 FQGNSA. The V gene lost 1 base and the J gene lost 7 bases, with 8 bases spanning the gap. Written as DNA, the CDR3 is TGTGCCAGCAGCTTAGTGGAAAATGAGCAGTACTTC. Its translation: CASSLVENEQYF. The full variable domain, with the rest looked up from reference TRBV7-2 and TRBJ2-7, is GAGVSQSPSNKVTEKGKDVELRCDPISGHTALYWYRQSLGQGLEFLIYFQGNSAPDKSGLPSDRFSAERTGGSVSTLTIQRTQQEDSAVYLCASSLVENEQYFGPGTRLTVT.

CDR3 coding DNA: TGTGCCTGGAGTGTACGATTGAGTGGCTACACCTTC. As protein: CAWSVRLSGYTF. The V gene is TRBV30, the J gene TRBJ1-2; D unclear. CDR1 and CDR2 from the germline V gene are GTSNPN and SVGIG (reference sequence). Trimming cost V 0 bases and J 7 bases, with 9 bases left between them. This CDR3 comprises 12 residues.

The chain links TRBV12-3 or TRBV12-4 to TRBJ2-7, with D possibly matching TRBD2 (6 bases). V was trimmed by 3 bases and J by 5 bases, leaving 11 bases between them. The CDR3 runs to 13 residues. CDR3 protein: CASSFTGVDEQYF. CDR3 bases: TGTGCCAGCAGTTTTACGGGAGTCGACGAGCAGTACTTC.

This clonotype occurred a few times. The chain couples TRBV5-1 to TRBJ1-2; D possibly corresponds to TRBD1 (5 bases). The CDR3 covers 14 residues. Deletions cut 4 bases from V and 6 bases from J, with 16 bases between. The V gene's germline CDR1 is SGHRS and CDR2 YFSETQ. The CDR3 here is CASSPGGQGHGYTF. The CDR3, as DNA: TGCGCCAGCAGCCCTGGAGGGCAGGGCCATGGCTACACCTTC.

This clonotype came up a few times. This rearrangement joins TRBV24-1 to TRBJ2-5; D remains unclear. Germline assignment: CDR1 KGHDR and CDR2 SFDVKD. The CDR3 covers 14 residues. Trimming stripped 0 bases from V and 5 bases from J, with 9 bases between. Written as DNA, the CDR3 is TGTGCCACCAGTGATTTGACCTTGGGGGAGACCCAGTACTTC. Protein product: CATSDLTLGETQYF.

This clonotype was seen many times. The J gene is TRBJ2-1, the V gene TRBV11-2; TRBD2 matches at 9 bases. Germline V gene lookup returns CDR1 SGHAT and CDR2 FQNNGV. The CDR3 has 16 residues. With 1 base clipped from V and 4 bases from J, the junction kept 5 bases outside the gene matches. DNA for the CDR3: TGTGCCAGCAGCTTAGTAGCGGGAGCGGGGTACAATGAGCAGTTCTTC. This gives the protein CASSLVAGAGYNEQFF. The full variable domain, with the rest looked up from reference TRBV11-2 and TRBJ2-1, is EAGVAQSPRYKIIEKRQSVAFWCNPISGHATLYWYQQILGQGPKLLIQFQNNGVVDDSQLPKDRFSAERLKGVDSTLKIQPAKLEDSAVYLCASSLVAGAGYNEQFFGPGTRLTVL.

Ten or more counts support this clonotype. The chain combines TRBV29-1 with TRBJ2-7, with 7 bases that match TRBD1. V lost 6 bases and J lost 0; bases outside the gene matches: 8. CDR1 SQVTM and CDR2 ANQGSEA come from the germline V gene. The CDR3 length is 14 residues. This chain's CDR3 is CSVSGTESSYEQYF. CDR3 DNA: TGCAGCGTGTCCGGGACAGAAAGCTCCTACGAGCAGTACTTC.

This clonotype was seen at least ten times. The chain is built from TRBV4-1 and TRBJ2-2, with TRBD2 matching 13 bases. Germline CDR1 is MGHRA and CDR2 is YSYEKL. Trimming took 0 bases from V and 5 from J; bases not matched to a gene: 3. This CDR3 spans 17 amino acids. DNA for the CDR3: TGCGCCAGCAGCCAAGATCAGGGACTAGCGGGAACCGGGGAGCTGTTTTTT. This translates into CASSQDQGLAGTGELFF.

The V call is TRBV20-1, the J call TRBJ2-5; TRBD2 agrees at 7 bases. The V gene end was trimmed by 3 bases and the J gene end by 7 bases; junction bases not matched to a gene: 14. CDR3 length: 15 residues. The germline V gene has CDR1 DFQATT and CDR2 SNEGSKA (reference sequence). The CDR3 here is CSASAGVTPRVTQYF. CDR3 sequence (DNA): TGCAGTGCTAGCGCGGGAGTTACACCCCGGGTGACCCAGTACTTC.

This clonotype was found a few times. DNA of the CDR3: TGCGCCAGCAGCGACCCCGGACTACCTCGAGGGGAGCTGTTTTTT. This sequence encodes CASSDPGLPRGELFF. The rearrangement links TRBV5-1 to TRBJ2-2; D is possibly TRBD2 (6 bases). Germline V gene sequence: CDR1 SGHRS, CDR2 YFSETQ. CDR3 length equals 15 residues. V lost 4 bases and J lost 8, with 18 bases in between.

This chain uses TRBV10-3 with TRBJ2-1, with unresolved D. This CDR3 is 11 amino acids long. V was pared by 4 bases and J by 5 bases, with 3 bases between. The germline V gene has CDR1 ENHRY and CDR2 SYGVKD. CDR3 loop: CAISGNNEQFF. As DNA, the CDR3 is TGTGCCATCAGTGGGAACAATGAGCAGTTCTTC.

In its sample, this clonotype was seen a few times. The gene calls are TRBV5-1 and TRBJ2-1; D unresolved. The germline V and J ends were trimmed by 5 bases and 7 bases, with 16 bases remaining between them. The CDR3 totals 14 residues. CDR1 SGHRS and CDR2 YFSETQ come from the germline V gene. Here the CDR3 DNA reads TGCGCCAGCAGTCTGGTCGCGAGTACAAATGAGCAGTTCTTC. Encoded protein: CASSLVASTNEQFF.